The entry that follows covers one TCR beta chain sequence. The antigen it binds to is not known. No base-level quality is on record; no much larger clone is a single base apart. The TCR beta CDR3 regions were amplified from the RNA transcripts. The first round of RT-PCR for the TCR CDR3 was performed with the HTBI primer set and the Qiagen OneStep RT-PCR kit. Libraries were constructed in a second round of multiplex PCR, after which size selection and purification were performed. Libraries were sequenced paired-end with 100 bp reads on an Illumina HiSeq2000. The paper's processing steps were these. SOAPnuke was used to process the raw data, removing reads that contained adapters or uncalled bases, had a mean Phred below 15, or lacked an exact match to the constant primer or identifier. High-quality paired reads were merged using COPE v1.2.5, and each unique nucleotide sequence was defined as a clonotype. Clonotypes were aligned to IMGT TRBV, TRBD and TRBJ reference segments using MiTCR v1.1. Analysis was restricted to V-J combinations with a frequency above 0.0001, which covered about 99% of repertoires. The TCS score was defined as the ratio of F50 (clonal expansion) to E x V (chaos), calculated using BLOSUM62-based TCRdist between CDR3 peptides within each V-J. Welch's t-statistics and random forest reduced several hundred V-J features to 13, which were used in a naive Bayes classifier (R e1071). TCRdb ran its own pipeline on the public reads, namely fastp trimming at Q25 and MiXCR clone calling, and kept in-frame beta chains. Each record represents a unique CDR3 protein, reported with the most common genes and DNA among its rows. In this record, the V and J calls reflect TCRdb's handling and not the investigators' own analysis. The sample records a few hundred thousand distinct CDR3 sequences, around 15% of which are singletons. Approximately 15% of the sample goes to the ten largest clones.

The data originate from a study of T cells in Graves' hyperthyroidism and ophthalmopathy (dated by TCRdb to between 2018 and 2021). Some background on the complete study: Peripheral blood was sampled at the time of initial diagnosis, prior to any treatment. A discovery cohort of roughly 96 patients, about 44 with Graves' ophthalmopathy and 57 with stable Graves' hyperthyroidism, was used to find distinguishing TCR V-J signatures. An independent validation cohort of around 19 hyperthyroidism patients and about 15 patients who later progressed to ophthalmopathy tested prospective prediction of ophthalmopathy. The approximately 100 discovery patients were divided at random into training and test sets in a 7:3 ratio. In addition, the study compared T-cell repertoires in thyroid tissue and in blood from six Graves' hyperthyroidism patients. Following sampling, methimazole starting at 30 mg daily was given to hyperthyroidism patients, and high-dose intravenous methylprednisolone was given to ophthalmopathy patients. The paper reports TCR Vbeta CDR3 sequencing of approximately 130 peripheral blood samples: around 41 ophthalmopathy, under 80 hyperthyroidism and roughly 17 progressor patients.

The CDR3 spans 15 residues, from the cysteine through the phenylalanine. Of all the DNA, just the CDR3 is kept, 45 bases in frame from base 1. In the germline V gene (reference sequence), CDR1 corresponds to LNHDA and CDR2 to SQIVND. Trimming accounts for 3 bases at V and 6 bases at J, while the number of junction bases matched to no gene is 1. Stable Graves' hyperthyroidism was defined as the absence of progression to ophthalmopathy over 18 months of follow-up. Hyperthyroidism patients were newly diagnosed, with disease duration under 2 months, and aged 18 to 65 years. The study excluded patients with uncontrolled infections, other autoimmune diseases, pregnancy or lactation. Diagnoses relied on clinical symptoms, serum thyroxine and TRAb, thyroid ultrasound and orbital computed tomography. PBMCs were separated from roughly 10 ml of fresh peripheral blood using Ficoll-Paque density gradient centrifugation. Trizol reagent was used to extract total RNA, and RNA quality was then checked on an Agilent 2100 Bioanalyzer.

Paper-wide results and their limitations: Most expanded thyroid clonotypes (frequency above 0.001) were also detected in blood, suggesting blood repertoires may reflect thyroid immune responses. Ophthalmopathy was separated from stable hyperthyroidism by a 13 V-J signature model, with 87.88% sensitivity and about 81% specificity obtained in cross-validation and 80%/75% obtained in testing. In validation, the model predicted progression to ophthalmopathy with approximately 69% sensitivity and over 72% specificity, a median of approximately 6.5 months before onset. No statistical method was used to fix the sample size in advance, and group allocation was not hidden from the investigators.

The sequenced material came from blood. The rearranged segments are TRBV19 and TRBJ2-1, and TRBD2 aligns with 14 junction nucleotides. The receptor was derived from a woman aged 40 to 49 with Graves' hyperthyroidism. The bases read TGTGCCAGTAGTATGACTAGCGGGAGGGGCAATGAGCAGTTCTTC. Translation gives CASSMTSGRGNEQFF.